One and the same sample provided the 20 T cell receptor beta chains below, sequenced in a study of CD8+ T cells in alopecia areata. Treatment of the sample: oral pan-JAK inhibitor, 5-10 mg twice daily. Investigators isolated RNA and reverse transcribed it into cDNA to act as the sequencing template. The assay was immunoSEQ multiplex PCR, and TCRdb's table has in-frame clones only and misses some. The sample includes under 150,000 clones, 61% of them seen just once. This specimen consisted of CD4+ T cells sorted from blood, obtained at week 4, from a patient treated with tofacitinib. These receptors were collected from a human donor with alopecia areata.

This chain's CDR3 is CASTSLGPTDEQYF. CDR3 in DNA: TGTGCCAGCACCTCACTGGGGCCCACGGACGAGCAGTACTTC. The rearrangement links TRBV6-8 to TRBJ2-7, with a possible D match to TRBD1 (5 bases). Per germline, CDR1 MNHGY and CDR2 SAAAGT. CDR3 length equals 14 residues. Trimming took off 7 bases at V and 5 bases at J, with 18 bases between the two ends.

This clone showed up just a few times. The CDR3 protein is CAISESKAGSYEQYF. CDR3 sequence (DNA): TGTGCCATCAGTGAGTCGAAGGCAGGTTCCTACGAGCAGTACTTC. The chain carries TRBV10-3 and TRBJ2-7; no definite D call. CDR1 is ENHRY, CDR2 SYGVKD, per germline. V lost 0 bases and J 1 base, leaving 10 bases between the germline ends. This CDR3 contains 15 residues.

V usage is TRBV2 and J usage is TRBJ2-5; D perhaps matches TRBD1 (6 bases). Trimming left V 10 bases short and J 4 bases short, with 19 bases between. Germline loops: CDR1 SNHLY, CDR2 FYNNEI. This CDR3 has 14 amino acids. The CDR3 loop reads CANLQGFGGETQYF. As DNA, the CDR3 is TGTGCCAACCTACAGGGTTTTGGCGGAGAGACCCAGTACTTC.

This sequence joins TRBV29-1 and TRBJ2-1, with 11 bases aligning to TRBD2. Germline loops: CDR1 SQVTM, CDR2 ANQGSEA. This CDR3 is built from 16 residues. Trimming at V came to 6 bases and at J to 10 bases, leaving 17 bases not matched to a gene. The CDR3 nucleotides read TGCAGCGTCGAGTACGGGACTAGCGGCCGCCCAGGGGAGCAGTTCTTC. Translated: CSVEYGTSGRPGEQFF.

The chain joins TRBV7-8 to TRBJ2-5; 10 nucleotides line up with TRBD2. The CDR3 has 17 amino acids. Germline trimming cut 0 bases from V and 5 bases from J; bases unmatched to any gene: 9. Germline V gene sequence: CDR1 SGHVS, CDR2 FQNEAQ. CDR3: CASSLALKRGGGETQYF. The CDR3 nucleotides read TGTGCCAGCAGCTTAGCGCTGAAGCGGGGGGGCGGGGAGACCCAGTACTTC. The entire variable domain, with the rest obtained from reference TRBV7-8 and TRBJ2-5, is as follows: GAGVSQSPRYKVAKRGQDVALRCDPISGHVSLFWYQQALGQGPEFLTYFQNEAQLDKSGLPSDRFFAERPEGSVSTLKIQRTQQEDSAVYLCASSLALKRGGGETQYFGPGTRLLVL.

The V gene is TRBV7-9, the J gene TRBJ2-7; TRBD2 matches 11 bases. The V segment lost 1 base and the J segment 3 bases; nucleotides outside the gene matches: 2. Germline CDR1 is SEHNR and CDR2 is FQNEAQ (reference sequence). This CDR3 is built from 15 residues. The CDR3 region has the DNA TGTGCCAGCAGCTTAGAAACTAGCGGGAGCTACGAGCAGTACTTC. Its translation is CASSLETSGSYEQYF.

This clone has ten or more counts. The CDR3 sequence is CASTALVAGNTIYF. The CDR3 DNA reads as TGTGCCAGCACTGCCTTGGTGGCTGGAAACACCATATATTTT. The chain recombines TRBV2 with TRBJ1-3, with D uncertain. This CDR3 is 14 amino acids long. CDR1 is SNHLY and CDR2 is FYNNEI in the germline V gene. Trimming cost V 7 bases and J 2 bases, with 12 bases left between them.

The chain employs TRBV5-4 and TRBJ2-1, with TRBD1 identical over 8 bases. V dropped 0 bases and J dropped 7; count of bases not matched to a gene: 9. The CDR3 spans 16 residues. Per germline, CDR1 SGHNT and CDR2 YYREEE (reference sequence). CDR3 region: CASSLDPGGKGNEQFF. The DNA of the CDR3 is TGTGCCAGCAGCTTGGATCCAGGGGGCAAAGGAAATGAGCAGTTCTTC.

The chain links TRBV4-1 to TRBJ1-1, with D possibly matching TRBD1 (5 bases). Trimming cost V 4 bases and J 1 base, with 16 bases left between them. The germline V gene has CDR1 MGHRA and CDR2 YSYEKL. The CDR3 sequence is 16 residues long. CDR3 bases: TGCGCCAGCAGCCGTTCAAGCAGACAGTCGAACACTGAAGCTTTCTTT. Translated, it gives CASSRSSRQSNTEAFF.

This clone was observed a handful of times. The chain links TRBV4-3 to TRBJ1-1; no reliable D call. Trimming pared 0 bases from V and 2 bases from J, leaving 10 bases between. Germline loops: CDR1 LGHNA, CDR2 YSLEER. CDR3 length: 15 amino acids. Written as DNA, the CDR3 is TGCGCCAGCAGCCAAGAAGCAGTAATCAACACTGAAGCTTTCTTT. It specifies CASSQEAVINTEAFF.

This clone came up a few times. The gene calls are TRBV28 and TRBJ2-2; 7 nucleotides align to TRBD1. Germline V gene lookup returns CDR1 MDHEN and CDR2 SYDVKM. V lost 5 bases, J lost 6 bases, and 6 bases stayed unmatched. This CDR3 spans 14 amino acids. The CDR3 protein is CASSVPTGAGELFF. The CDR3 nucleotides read TGTGCCAGCAGTGTACCAACAGGGGCCGGGGAGCTGTTTTTT.

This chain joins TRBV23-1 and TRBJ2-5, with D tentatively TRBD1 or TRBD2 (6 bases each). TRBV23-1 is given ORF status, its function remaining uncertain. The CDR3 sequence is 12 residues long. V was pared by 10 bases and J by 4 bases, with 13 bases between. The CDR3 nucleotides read TGCGCCATCCCCGGGGGCCGAGAGACCCAGTACTTC. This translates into CAIPGGRETQYF.

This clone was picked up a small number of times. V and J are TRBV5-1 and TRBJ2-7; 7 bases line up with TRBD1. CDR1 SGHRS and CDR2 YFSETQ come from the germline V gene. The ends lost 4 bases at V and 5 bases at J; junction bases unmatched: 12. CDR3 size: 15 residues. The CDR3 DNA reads TGCGCCAGCAGCACCACCTTCGACAGGGTAGACGAGCAGTACTTC. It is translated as CASSTTFDRVDEQYF.

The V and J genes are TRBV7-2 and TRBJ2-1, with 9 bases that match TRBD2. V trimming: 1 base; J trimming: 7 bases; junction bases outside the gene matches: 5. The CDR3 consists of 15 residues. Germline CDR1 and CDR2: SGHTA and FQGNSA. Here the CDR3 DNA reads TGTGCCAGCAGCTTAGGATTGAGCGGGAGGAATGAGCAGTTCTTC. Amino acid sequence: CASSLGLSGRNEQFF.

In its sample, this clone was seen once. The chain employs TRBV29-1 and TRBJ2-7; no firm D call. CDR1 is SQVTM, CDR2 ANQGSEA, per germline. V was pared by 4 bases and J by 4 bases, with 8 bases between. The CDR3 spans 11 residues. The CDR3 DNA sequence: TGCAGCGTTGTTGAAACTTACGAGCAGTACTTC. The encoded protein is CSVVETYEQYF.

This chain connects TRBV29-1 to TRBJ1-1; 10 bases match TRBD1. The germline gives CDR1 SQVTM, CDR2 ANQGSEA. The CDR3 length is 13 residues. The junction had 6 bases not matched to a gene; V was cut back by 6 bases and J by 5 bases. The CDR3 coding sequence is TGCAGCGTGGGACAGGGGCCGGGGACTGAAGCTTTCTTT. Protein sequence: CSVGQGPGTEAFF.

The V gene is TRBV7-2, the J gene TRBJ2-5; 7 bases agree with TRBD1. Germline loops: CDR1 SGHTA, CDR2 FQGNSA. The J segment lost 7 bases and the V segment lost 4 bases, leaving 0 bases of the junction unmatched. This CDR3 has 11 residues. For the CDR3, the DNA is TGTGCCAGCAGCTCAGGGGGGACCCAGTACTTC. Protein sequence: CASSSGGTQYF.

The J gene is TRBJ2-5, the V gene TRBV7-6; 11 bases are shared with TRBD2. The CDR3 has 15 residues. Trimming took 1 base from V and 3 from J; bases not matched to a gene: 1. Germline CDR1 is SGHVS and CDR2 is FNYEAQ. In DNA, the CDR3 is TGTGCCAGCAGCTTAGGGGGACTAGCGGAAGAGACCCAGTACTTC. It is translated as CASSLGGLAEETQYF.

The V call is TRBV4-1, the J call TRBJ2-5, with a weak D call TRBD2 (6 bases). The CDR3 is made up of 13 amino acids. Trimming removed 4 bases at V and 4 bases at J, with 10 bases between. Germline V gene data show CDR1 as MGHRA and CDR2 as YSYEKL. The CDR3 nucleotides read TGCGCCAGCAGCCCCGGGAGTCGAGAGACCCAGTACTTC. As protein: CASSPGSRETQYF.

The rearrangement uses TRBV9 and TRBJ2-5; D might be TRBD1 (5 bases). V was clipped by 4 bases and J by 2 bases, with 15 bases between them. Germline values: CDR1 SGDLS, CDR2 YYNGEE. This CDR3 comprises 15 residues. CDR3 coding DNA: TGTGCCAGCAGCTTCACACCCGACAGTCAAGAGACCCAGTACTTC. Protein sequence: CASSFTPDSQETQYF. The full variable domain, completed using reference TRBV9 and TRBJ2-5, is DSGVTQTPKHLITATGQRVTLRCSPRSGDLSVYWYQQSLDQGLQFLIQYYNGEERAKGNILERFSAQQFPDLHSELNLSSLELGDSALYFCASSFTPDSQETQYFGPGTRLLVL.